What follows are 25 T cell receptor beta chains derived from one specimen sequenced in a study of graft-versus-host responses after intestinal transplantation. Sequenced by immunoSEQ multiplex PCR; TCRdb stores in-frame clones only, minus some. This table has roughly 64,000 clones, 90% to 95% appearing once. The antigens of these receptors remain unknown. The specimen was unstimulated CD8+ T cells sorted from spleen or lymph node cells, collected before transplant. The origin of the receptors is a human donor who was the organ donor for an intestinal transplant.

The chain has TRBV5-1 and TRBJ2-7, with D possibly being TRBD1 (7 bases). The germline gives CDR1 SGHRS, CDR2 YFSETQ. V lost 0 bases and J 6 bases, leaving 13 bases between the germline ends. The CDR3 runs 14 residues. This CDR3 reads CASSLAAGGGEQYF. In DNA, the CDR3 is TGCGCCAGCAGCTTGGCGGCAGGGGGAGGCGAGCAGTACTTC.

The V call is TRBV10-3, the J call TRBJ1-2; TRBD1 aligns across 7 bases. CDR3 length: 14 residues. The V and J ends lost 4 bases and 3 bases, in that order; junction bases with no gene match: 5. From germline, CDR1 is ENHRY and CDR2 SYGVKD. CDR3 in amino acids: CAISGQGPDYGYTF. In DNA form, the CDR3 reads TGTGCCATCAGTGGACAGGGACCTGACTATGGCTACACCTTC.

The chain recombines TRBV5-5 with TRBJ1-5; D not resolved. Between the trimmed V and J ends, which lost 2 bases and 6 bases, there was a span of 6 bases. Germline CDR1 SGHKS, CDR2 YYEKEE (reference sequence). The CDR3 sequence is 12 residues long. CDR3 loop: CASSFFGQPQHF. The DNA of the CDR3 is TGTGCCAGCAGCTTTTTCGGTCAGCCCCAGCATTTT. Looking up the rest from reference TRBV5-5 and TRBJ1-5 gives the full variable domain: DAGVTQSPTHLIKTRGQQVTLRCSPISGHKSVSWYQQVLGQGPQFIFQYYEKEERGRGNFPDRFSARQFPNYSSELNVNALLLGDSALYLCASSFFGQPQHFGDGTRLSIL.

J is TRBJ1-2 and V is TRBV30; TRBD1 matches at 9 bases. The CDR3 is 15 amino acids. Trimming removed 1 base from V and 4 bases from J; junction bases left unmatched: 7. Germline CDR1 reads GTSNPN; CDR2 reads SVGIG (reference sequence). The CDR3 is CAWSGWTGASYGYTF. In DNA form, the CDR3 reads TGTGCCTGGAGTGGGTGGACAGGGGCGTCCTATGGCTACACCTTC.

The chain joins TRBV7-9 to TRBJ2-5; 11 bases align to TRBD1. The DNA end is a closer match to TRBJ2-7, so the J assignment may be wrong. In germline, CDR1 is SEHNR, CDR2 FQNEAQ (reference sequence). The CDR3 totals 14 residues. CDR3 DNA: TGTGCCAGCAGCGGGCCGGACAGGGGGCGCGAGCAGTACTTC. As protein: CASSGPDRGREQYF.

The rearrangement joins TRBV9 to TRBJ1-3, with D tentatively TRBD1 (6 bases). Per the germline V gene, CDR1 is SGDLS and CDR2 is YYNGEE. Trimming cost V 0 bases and J 4 bases, with 17 bases left between them. The CDR3 has 17 amino acids. CDR3 protein: CASSVGTAINAGNTIYF. The CDR3 nucleotides read TGTGCCAGCAGCGTAGGGACAGCGATCAATGCAGGAAACACCATATATTTT.

This rearrangement joins TRBV7-3 to TRBJ2-3, with 7 bases matching TRBD1. This CDR3 contains 13 residues. The germline CDR1 and CDR2 sequences are SGHTA and FQGTGA. V trimming: 4 bases; J trimming: 5 bases; junction bases outside the gene matches: 3. CDR3: CASSSSGGDTQYF. The CDR3 nucleotides are TGTGCCAGCAGCTCATCAGGGGGAGATACGCAGTATTTT.

This chain connects TRBV7-9 to TRBJ1-1; D gene uncertain. Germline assignment: CDR1 SEHNR and CDR2 FQNEAQ (reference sequence). The ends were cut back, 2 bases at V and 2 bases at J, with 12 bases in the middle. This CDR3 is 15 amino acids long. The CDR3 sequence: CASSLTLSLNTEAFF. The CDR3 region has the DNA TGTGCCAGCAGCTTAACCCTCAGTCTTAACACTGAAGCTTTCTTT.

The gene calls are TRBV28 and TRBJ1-4; tentative D call: TRBD1 (6 bases). Trimming took 4 bases from V and 0 from J, leaving 15 bases between them. This CDR3 contains 17 residues. Germline CDR1 MDHEN, CDR2 SYDVKM. CDR3 DNA sequence: TGTGCCAGCAGTTCCGTGGGGGAGGGGGCAACTAATGAAAAACTGTTTTTT. Protein product: CASSSVGEGATNEKLFF. The entire variable domain, with the rest obtained from reference TRBV28 and TRBJ1-4, is as follows: DVKVTQSSRYLVKRTGEKVFLECVQDMDHENMFWYRQDPGLGLRLIYFSYDVKMKEKGDIPEGYSVSREKKERFSLILESASTNQTSMYLCASSSVGEGATNEKLFFGSGTQLSVL.

This clone was detected only a few times. The chain is built from TRBV7-9 and TRBJ1-2; D uncertain. CDR1 SEHNR and CDR2 FQNEAQ come from the germline V gene (reference sequence). Trimming pared 2 bases from V and 6 bases from J, leaving 7 bases between. The CDR3 contains 12 residues. The CDR3 loop reads CASSLLRDGYTF. The CDR3 DNA sequence: TGTGCCAGCAGCTTATTGAGGGATGGCTACACCTTC.

The chain recombines TRBV19 with TRBJ1-5, with a possible D match to TRBD1 (6 bases). Germline CDR1 is LNHDA and CDR2 is SQIVND (reference sequence). V was pared by 3 bases and J by 1 base, with 10 bases between. The CDR3 spans 15 residues. CDR3 sequence reads: CASSISGASNQPQHF. The CDR3, as DNA: TGTGCCAGTAGTATTTCAGGGGCGAGCAATCAGCCCCAGCATTTT.

This clone was found once. This chain joins TRBV4-2 and TRBJ2-7; weak D call: TRBD1 (5 bases). V was trimmed by 0 bases and J by 0 bases, leaving 12 bases between them. The length of the CDR3 is 16 residues. Germline V gives CDR1 LGHNA, CDR2 YNFKEQ. The CDR3 protein is CASSQEQGSSSYEQYF. In DNA form, the CDR3 reads TGTGCCAGCAGCCAAGAGCAGGGCTCCAGCTCCTACGAGCAGTACTTC.

The rearrangement links TRBV9 to TRBJ2-5, with TRBD2 matching over 7 bases. The germline V gene encodes CDR1 SGDLS and CDR2 YYNGEE. V was clipped by 0 bases and J by 5 bases; unmatched bases: 7. This CDR3 is 15 amino acids long. The CDR3 loop is CASSVGGGRRETQYF. The CDR3 DNA is TGTGCCAGCAGCGTAGGGGGCGGGAGAAGGGAGACCCAGTACTTC. Complete variable domain (other parts from reference TRBV9 and TRBJ2-5): DSGVTQTPKHLITATGQRVTLRCSPRSGDLSVYWYQQSLDQGLQFLIQYYNGEERAKGNILERFSAQQFPDLHSELNLSSLELGDSALYFCASSVGGGRRETQYFGPGTRLLVL.

The count of this clone is one. V usage is TRBV27 and J usage is TRBJ1-1; D is perhaps TRBD1 (6 bases). This CDR3 contains 13 residues. Trimming stripped 10 bases from V and 1 base from J, with 13 bases between. Germline loops: CDR1 MNHEY, CDR2 SMNVEV (reference sequence). CDR3 bases: TGTGCCAACATGACAGGTACGAACACTGAAGCTTTCTTT. This sequence encodes CANMTGTNTEAFF.

The rearrangement uses TRBV9 and TRBJ2-7; TRBD1 agrees at 10 bases. The CDR3 runs to 16 residues. J was trimmed by 7 bases and V by 0 bases; bases with no gene match: 10. Germline V gene lookup returns CDR1 SGDLS and CDR2 YYNGEE. CDR3 in amino acids: CASSVDYGQGVLEQYF. The CDR3 DNA reads TGTGCCAGCAGCGTAGATTACGGACAGGGGGTCCTAGAGCAGTACTTC. The full variable domain, its missing parts supplied by reference TRBV9 and TRBJ2-7, is DSGVTQTPKHLITATGQRVTLRCSPRSGDLSVYWYQQSLDQGLQFLIQYYNGEERAKGNILERFSAQQFPDLHSELNLSSLELGDSALYFCASSVDYGQGVLEQYFGPGTRLTVT.

The rearrangement joins TRBV19 to TRBJ1-1; possible D gene TRBD1, 5 bases. In germline, CDR1 is LNHDA, CDR2 SQIVND (reference sequence). This CDR3 region has 13 residues. Deletions cut 5 bases from V and 3 bases from J, with 10 bases between. The CDR3 sequence is CASSSQGHTEAFF. The CDR3 DNA follows: TGTGCCAGTAGTTCTCAGGGCCACACTGAAGCTTTCTTT.

In this sample, this clone turned up a few times. V is TRBV4-3 and J is TRBJ2-7, with TRBD2 as a possible D gene (5 bases). Trimming shortened V by 0 bases and J by 1 base, and 16 bases separated the two germline ends. Germline CDR1 and CDR2: LGHNA and YSLEER. The CDR3 runs to 17 residues. The CDR3 coding sequence is TGCGCCAGCAGCCAAGAGGTACGGGAAGCTGGATCCTACGAGCAGTACTTC. Translated, it gives CASSQEVREAGSYEQYF.

This clone was detected a few times. The genes are TRBV19 and TRBJ1-1; 7 positions agree with TRBD1. CDR3 length: 17 amino acids. Per germline, CDR1 LNHDA and CDR2 SQIVND (reference sequence). Trimming took 6 bases from V and 1 from J; bases not matched to a gene: 14. The CDR3: CASRKPETGWRNTEAFF. DNA for the CDR3: TGTGCCAGTAGGAAACCCGAGACAGGGTGGAGGAACACTGAAGCTTTCTTT.

This rearrangement joins TRBV6-6 to TRBJ1-6; D gene uncertain. The CDR3 length is 16 residues. V was cut by 7 bases and J by 0 bases, with 13 bases left in between. CDR1 and CDR2 (germline): MNHNY, SVGAGI (reference sequence). The CDR3 region has the DNA TGTGCCAGCATCGGGGTACGGGACTCCTATAATTCACCCCTCCACTTT. Translation: CASIGVRDSYNSPLHF.

This chain uses TRBV28 with TRBJ2-5, with TRBD2 identical over 8 bases. Trimming at V came to 5 bases and at J to 4 bases, leaving 12 bases not matched to a gene. CDR1 MDHEN and CDR2 SYDVKM come from the germline V gene. CDR3 length: 16 amino acids. The CDR3 here is CASSPTRAGVPETQYF. CDR3 DNA: TGTGCCAGCAGTCCTACCCGAGCGGGAGTTCCAGAGACCCAGTACTTC.

The genes are TRBV14 and TRBJ1-2, with D possibly matching TRBD1 (5 bases). CDR3 length equals 15 residues. V was trimmed by 4 bases and J by 3 bases, leaving 15 bases between them. Germline assignment: CDR1 SGHDN and CDR2 FVKESK. The CDR3 bases are TGTGCCAGCAGCCCACTACAGGCCCGGGACTATGGCTACACCTTC. This codes for CASSPLQARDYGYTF.

V usage is TRBV5-5 and J usage is TRBJ2-1; 7 bases are shared with TRBD2. This CDR3 has 16 residues. Germline CDR1 is SGHKS and CDR2 is YYEKEE (reference sequence). V was clipped by 4 bases and J by 4 bases; unmatched bases: 11. The CDR3 nucleotides are TGTGCCAGCAGCGCCCCGGGACTACTTGATTACAATGAGCAGTTCTTC. This encodes CASSAPGLLDYNEQFF.

The genes are TRBV11-2 and TRBJ2-1; 7 bases are shared with TRBD2. Germline-derived CDR1 and CDR2 are SGHAT and FQNNGV. V shed 1 base and J 8 bases; nucleotides not matched to a gene: 8. The CDR3 runs 15 residues. The CDR3 DNA reads as TGTGCCAGCAGCTTAGTTCGAGCGGGAATGGATGAGCAGTTCTTC. Translation gives CASSLVRAGMDEQFF.

This clone was observed a few times. The genes are TRBV15 and TRBJ1-2, with TRBD1 as a possible D gene (6 bases). Germline V gene data show CDR1 as LNHNV and CDR2 as YYDKDF (reference sequence). The CDR3 runs 13 residues. The ends were cut back, 5 bases at V and 4 bases at J, with 11 bases in the middle. DNA for the CDR3: TGTGCCACCAGCTCGGGGACAACCTATGGCTACACCTTC. Protein sequence: CATSSGTTYGYTF.

The rearrangement links TRBV21-1 to TRBJ2-5; TRBD2 is taken as the D call from the table, unchecked against the DNA. The DNA end lines up better with TRBJ2-7; the J call may be wrong. TRBV21-1 is marked as a pseudogene. The CDR3 extends over 16 amino acids. The CDR3 nucleotides are TGTGCCAGCAGCCACTTTATTCCTAGTCAAAGCTACGAGCAGTACTTC. Amino acid sequence: CASSHFIPSQSYEQYF.